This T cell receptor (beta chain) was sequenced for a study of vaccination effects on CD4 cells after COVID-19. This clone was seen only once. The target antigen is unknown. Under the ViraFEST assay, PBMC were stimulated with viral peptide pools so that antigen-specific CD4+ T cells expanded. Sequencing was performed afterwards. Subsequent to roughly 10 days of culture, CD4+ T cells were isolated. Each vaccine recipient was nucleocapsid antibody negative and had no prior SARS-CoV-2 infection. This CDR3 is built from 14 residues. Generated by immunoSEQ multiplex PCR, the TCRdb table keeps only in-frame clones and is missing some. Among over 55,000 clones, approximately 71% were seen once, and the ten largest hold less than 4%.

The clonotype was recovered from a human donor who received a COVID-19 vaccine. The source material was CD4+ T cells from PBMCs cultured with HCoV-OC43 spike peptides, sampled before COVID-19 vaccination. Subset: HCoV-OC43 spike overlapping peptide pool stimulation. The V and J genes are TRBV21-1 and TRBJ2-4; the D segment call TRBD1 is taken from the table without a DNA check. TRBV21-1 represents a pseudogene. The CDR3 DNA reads TGTGCCAGCAGCAAAGTGAGGGGGCGCGTCATTCAGTACTTC. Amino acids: CASSKVRGRVIQYF.